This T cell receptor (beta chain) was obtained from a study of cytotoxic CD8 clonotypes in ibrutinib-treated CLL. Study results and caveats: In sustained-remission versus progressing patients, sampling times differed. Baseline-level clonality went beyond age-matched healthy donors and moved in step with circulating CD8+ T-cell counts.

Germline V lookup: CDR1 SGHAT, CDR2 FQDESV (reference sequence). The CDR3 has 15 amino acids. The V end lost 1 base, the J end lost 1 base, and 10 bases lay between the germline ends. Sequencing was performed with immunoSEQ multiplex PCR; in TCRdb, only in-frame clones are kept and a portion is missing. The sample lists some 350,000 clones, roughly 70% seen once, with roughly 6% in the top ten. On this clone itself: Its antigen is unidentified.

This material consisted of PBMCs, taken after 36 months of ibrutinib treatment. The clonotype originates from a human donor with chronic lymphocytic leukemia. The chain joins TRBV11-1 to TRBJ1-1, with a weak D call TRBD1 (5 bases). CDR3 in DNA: TGTGCCAGCAGCTTAGGGGGGTTGGGGAACACTGAAGCTTTCTTT. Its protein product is CASSLGGLGNTEAFF.